Listed below are T cell receptor beta chains from one sample, sequenced in a study of blood T cell repertoires in COVID-19. Generated by immunoSEQ multiplex PCR, the TCRdb table keeps only in-frame clones and is missing some. The table includes approximately 200,000 clones, around 75% detected once. The sequenced sample was peripheral blood. The receptors derive from a woman aged 40 to 50 with COVID-19, enrolled during active disease. Each CDR3 is given with its conserved first and last residue. The order of the fields is J gene, V gene, D gene, clone size, CDR3 DNA, CDR3 protein. A D gene is named only where the DNA matches it firmly. Expanded clones get a size class; other rows say once, few or many, or leave the size out.

TRBJ2-3 TRBV5-1 TRBD2 . TGCGCCAGCAGACCTACTAGCGGGGGGCCACATACGCAGTATTTT CASRPTSGGPHTQYF
TRBJ1-1 TRBV5-8 TRBD1 . TGTGCCGGTGGACAGGAGGTTATGAACACTGAAGCTTTCTTT CAGGQEVMNTEAFF
TRBJ2-7 TRBV11-2 . . TGTGCCAGCAGCTTAGCGGTCGGGTACTACGAGCAGTACTTC CASSLAVGYYEQYF
TRBJ2-7 TRBV3-1/TRBV3-2 . . TGTGCCAGCAGCCAAGCCACCAGAGATGCGGGTGGGCAGTACTTC CASSQATRDAGGQYF
TRBJ2-7 TRBV10-3 TRBD1 . TGTGCCATCAGGGCCGGGACAGACATCTACGAGCAGTACTTC CAIRAGTDIYEQYF
TRBJ2-7 TRBV15 TRBD1 . TGTGCCACCAGCAGGAGCAGGGGGTTCTCCTACGAGCAGTACTTC CATSRSRGFSYEQYF
TRBJ1-6 TRBV2 . . TGTGCCAGCAGTATGGGGCTTATTAAACCCCTCCACTTT CASSMGLIKPLHF
TRBJ2-7 TRBV9 TRBD1 . TGTGCCAGCAGCGTAGATTGGGGACAGGGTAGGGGCGAGCAGTACTTC CASSVDWGQGRGEQYF
TRBJ2-3 TRBV9 . . TGTGCCAGCAGCACACGATGGACAGATACGCAGTATTTT CASSTRWTDTQYF
TRBJ1-1 TRBV5-6 . once TGTGCCAGCAGCCGATCCCGGGATTCTGAAGCTTTCTTT CASSRSRDSEAFF
TRBJ1-2 TRBV9 TRBD1 . TGTGCCAGCAGCGTAGATGAGGACAGGAGGGGTGGCTACACCTTC CASSVDEDRRGGYTF
TRBJ2-3 TRBV2 TRBD2 . TGTGTCGGGACTAGCGGGACCACAGATACGCAGTATTTT CVGTSGTTDTQYF
TRBJ2-2 TRBV9 TRBD2 . TGTGCCAGCTCCCTCTTTGCGACTAGCGCCGGGGAGCTGTTTTTT CASSLFATSAGELFF
TRBJ2-3 TRBV7-2 . . TGTGCCAGCAGCCCGACACGCACAGATACGCAGTATTTT CASSPTRTDTQYF
TRBJ2-3 TRBV29-1 . . TGCGCGGGGGCCACTAGCACAGATACGCAGTATTTT CAGATSTDTQYF
TRBJ1-1 TRBV6-5 . . TGTGCCAGCAGCATAACCACCTTGAGCAGGGAAGCTTTCTTT CASSITTLSREAFF
TRBJ1-2 TRBV10-3 TRBD1 . TGTGCCATCAGTGAGTTGGACAGGGCCTATGGCTACACCTTC CAISELDRAYGYTF
TRBJ1-3 TRBV13 . . TGTGCCAGCAGCTTCGGGGGGAACTCTGGAAACACCATATATTTT CASSFGGNSGNTIYF
TRBJ2-5 TRBV6-2/TRBV6-3 TRBD1 once TGTGCCAGCAGTGCCTACCGGGACAGGGAGGAGACCCAGTACTTC CASSAYRDREETQYF
TRBJ1-1 TRBV7-3 TRBD1 . TGTGCCAGCAGCCCTCTCCAGGGGGGCACTGAAGCTTTCTTT CASSPLQGGTEAFF
TRBJ1-4 TRBV29-1 TRBD1 once TGCAGCGTTTTTGACACAGGGGATAGGGAAAAACTGTTTTTT CSVFDTGDREKLFF
TRBJ2-3 TRBV3-1/TRBV3-2 TRBD2 . TGTGCCAGCAGCCAACCGACCCGACTAGCGGGAGTACCAGATACGCAGTATTTT CASSQPTRLAGVPDTQYF
TRBJ2-7 TRBV12-3/TRBV12-4 . few TGTGCCAGCAGCCAGTATGGGCGCTACGAGCAGTACTTC CASSQYGRYEQYF
TRBJ1-2 TRBV6-4 . . TGTGCCAGCAGCGACCTTAACTATGGCTACACCTTC CASSDLNYGYTF
TRBJ1-5 TRBV3-1/TRBV3-2 . . TGTGCCAGCAGCGGAGCAGGCAATCAGCCCCAGCATTTT CASSGAGNQPQHF
TRBJ2-1 TRBV7-9 . few TGTGCCAGCAGCCCTAGTATTCTCTCCTACAATGAGCAGTTCTTC CASSPSILSYNEQFF
TRBJ2-7 TRBV3-1/TRBV3-2 TRBD2 . TGTGCCAGCAGCCAAGAAAATAGCGGGGGTCTTCCCCTGGAGCAGTACTTC CASSQENSGGLPLEQYF
TRBJ1-6 TRBV9 TRBD1 . TGTGCCAGCAGCCCAAGGACAGGCTATAATTCACCCCTCCACTTT CASSPRTGYNSPLHF
TRBJ2-2 TRBV3-1/TRBV3-2 TRBD1 . TGTGCCAGCGGCAACAGGGGTCGTGGCACCGGGGAGCTGTTTTTT CASGNRGRGTGELFF